This T cell receptor (beta chain) derives from a study of CD8+ T cells in alopecia areata. Study findings and constraints: The study found higher clonality in lesional than normal scalp, especially in alopecia totalis/universalis.

The researchers isolated CD4+ and CD8+ T cells from PBMCs by sorting. This clone was counted only a few times. The antigen is unknown. Other DNA sequences within the sample encode an identical CDR3. The V gene's germline CDR1 is SNHLY and CDR2 FYNNEI. This CDR3 has 11 amino acids. Trimming left V 1 base short and J 4 bases short, with 2 bases between. RNA extraction was followed by reverse transcription into cDNA, which acted as the sequencing template. Profiling relied on immunoSEQ multiplex PCR, and the TCRdb table lists in-frame clones only, not all of them. The sample has about 180,000 clones; less than 80% are singletons.

This chain joins TRBV2 and TRBJ2-7; D gene unclear. This clonotype was sampled from a human donor with alopecia areata. Sequences were derived from CD8+ T cells sorted from blood, sampled at week 0. The CDR3 bases are TGTGCCAGCAGTGAAGGTTACGAGCAGTACTTC. Protein product: CASSEGYEQYF.